This entry describes one TCR beta chain. Its specificity is unknown. The CDR3 spans 13 residues. CDR1 and CDR2 (germline): SNHLY, FYNNEI. Between the trimmed V and J ends, which lost 7 bases and 8 bases, there was a span of 14 bases. Measured with immunoSEQ multiplex PCR; TCRdb has only the in-frame clones, and not every one. The sample shows 230,000 or so clones, 50% to 75% of them seen only once. The data originate from a study of shared clonotypes between healthy human individuals. Study details: Per donor, CD8 memory used one plate, CD8 naive used two, CD4 memory used three and CD4 naive used three.

The study, taken as a whole, reports: A reduction in generation probabilities was seen for non-shared clonotypes relative to those shared by all four donors. Among four donors, about 5% of naive CD4 clonotypes were found in common.

Specimen: memory CD4+ T cells sorted from blood. Specified subset: CD45RA-negative fraction. The chain has TRBV2 and TRBJ1-4; D is possibly TRBD1 (6 bases). This sequence was found in a man aged 30-40 years in good health. This chain's CDR3 is CASNRGPREKLFF. CDR3 nucleotides: TGTGCCAGCAATCGGGGGCCAAGAGAAAAACTGTTTTTT.